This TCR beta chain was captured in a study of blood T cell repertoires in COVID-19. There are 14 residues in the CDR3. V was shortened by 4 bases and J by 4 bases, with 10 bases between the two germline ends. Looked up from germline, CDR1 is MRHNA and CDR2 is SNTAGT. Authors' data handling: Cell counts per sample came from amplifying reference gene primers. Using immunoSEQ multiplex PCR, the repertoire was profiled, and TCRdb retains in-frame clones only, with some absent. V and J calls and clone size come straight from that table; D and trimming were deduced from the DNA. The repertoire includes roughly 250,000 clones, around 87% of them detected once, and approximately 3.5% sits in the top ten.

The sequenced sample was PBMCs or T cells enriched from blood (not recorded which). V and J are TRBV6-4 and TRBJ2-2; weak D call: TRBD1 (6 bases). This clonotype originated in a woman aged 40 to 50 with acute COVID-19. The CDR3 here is CASSGTGSTGELFF. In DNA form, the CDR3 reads TGTGCCAGCAGTGGAACAGGGAGCACCGGGGAGCTGTTTTTT.